This TCR beta chain was identified in a study of cytomegalovirus exposure and HLA in healthy donors. The study, taken as a whole, reports: Per published reports, the classifier diagnosed cytomegalovirus status with high specificity and sensitivity. The study dropped some indistinguishable V segments, TRBV6-2 and TRBV6-3 among them. Most TCR sequences proved rare, with some public TCRs found in many donors. After further analysis at a later stage, roughly 16,000 TCR beta sequences were associated with HLA alleles at 0.05 false discovery rate.

The CDR3 has 13 residues. Germline V gives CDR1 MNHNY, CDR2 SVGAGI (reference sequence). Between the trimmed V and J ends, which lost 6 bases and 4 bases, there was a span of 12 bases. The PCR employed 60 Vbeta primers together with 13 Jbeta primers. This table comes from immunoSEQ multiplex PCR, and its TCRdb copy is limited to in-frame clones, with some not included. The sample has 64,000 or so clones; roughly 70% are singletons. This clone has just a few counts. Its antigen is unidentified. The chain recombines TRBV6-6 with TRBJ2-5; D remains ambiguous. This clonotype was obtained from a woman in her 50s in good health and CMV-seropositive. The sequenced material came from PBMCs. The CDR3 sequence is CASRRQTGETQYF. CDR3 nucleotides: TGTGCCAGCAGACGCCAGACGGGAGAGACCCAGTACTTC.